This is a list of T cell receptor beta chains from one sample in a study of Ad26.COV2.S vaccination and SARS-CoV-2 variants. Clones were read by immunoSEQ multiplex PCR, and TCRdb kept only the in-frame ones, dropping some. The sample includes over 400,000 clones, 92% seen only once; the top ten take 1.5% to 2%. The source material was peripheral blood, sampled in a trial of Ad26.COV2.S vaccine versus placebo. These receptor sequences come from a person aged 18-65 years who received the Ad26.COV2.S COVID-19 vaccine or a placebo. Each CDR3 is given with its conserved first and last residue. D genes are given only for firm matches.

D gene	V gene	CDR3 protein
NA	TRBV24-1	CATSDYGGEGYTF
NA	TRBV6-5	CASTRREGNIQYF
TRBD2	TRBV6-5	CASSRLAAGANVLTF
NA	TRBV30	CAWSVMNTEAFF
TRBD1	TRBV2	CASSGDRGDYNTGELFF
NA	TRBV6-5	CASTPFAGEAFF
NA	TRBV7-2	CASSPGQTVQPQHF
NA	TRBV18	CASSPLDGELFF
NA	TRBV9	CASSRRPGNTIYF
NA	TRBV28	CASSRPSIQETQYF
NA	TRBV7-9	CASSTPPEGGRGGYTF
TRBD1	TRBV6-5	CASSNTGTVLREQYF
TRBD2	TRBV10-2	CASRRGAGTDTQYF
TRBD2	TRBV19	CASSIIRGGDTQYF
NA	TRBV11-3	CASSLSYDPDIYNEQFF
TRBD1	TRBV19	CASRPGTGSYNEQFF
NA	TRBV10-2	CASTDRDFTTYGGEQYF
TRBD2	TRBV19	CASTSGGAQTQYF
TRBD2	TRBV7-7	CASSLGVQRGGQETQYF
TRBD1	TRBV19	CASSTRYGVKGAVTYNSPLHF
NA	TRBV5-1	CASSPTGGAGNEQFF
NA	TRBV14	CASASTYEAFF
TRBD1	TRBV19	CASSFGQGAWETQYF
TRBD2	TRBV2	CASSGLAANTGELFF
NA	TRBV6-5	CASQNYRSNTEAFF
NA	TRBV28	CASKEGGAKNIQYF
NA	TRBV7-8	CASSHRAHNEQFF
TRBD1	TRBV11-2	CASSSWTGVYEQYF
TRBD1	TRBV19	CASRGRGGLDTQYF
TRBD1	TRBV6-5	CASRTQGATGELFF
TRBD1	TRBV4-1	CASSQDWPTGSNQPQHF
NA	TRBV5-1	CASSYQGGNQPQHF
NA	TRBV30	CAWSVRDNQPQHF
NA	TRBV4-3	CASSQDINSYEQYF
TRBD2	TRBV30	CAWSGRRRGGYNEQFF
NA	TRBV29-1	CSVGRRNEQFF
TRBD2	TRBV5-1	CASMVQSGGADTQYF
NA	TRBV5-1	CASSLGQGNTIYF